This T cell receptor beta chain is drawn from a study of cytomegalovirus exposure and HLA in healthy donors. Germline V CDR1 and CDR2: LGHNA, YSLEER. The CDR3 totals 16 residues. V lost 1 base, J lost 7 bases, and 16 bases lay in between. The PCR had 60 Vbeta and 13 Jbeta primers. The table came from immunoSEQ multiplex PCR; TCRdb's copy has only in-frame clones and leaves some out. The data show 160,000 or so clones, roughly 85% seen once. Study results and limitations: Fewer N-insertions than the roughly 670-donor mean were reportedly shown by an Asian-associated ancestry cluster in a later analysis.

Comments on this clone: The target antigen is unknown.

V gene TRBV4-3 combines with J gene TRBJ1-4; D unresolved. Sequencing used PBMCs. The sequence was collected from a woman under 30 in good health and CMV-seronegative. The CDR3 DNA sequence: TGCGCCAGCAGCCAAGGAAACTCAGCGCCGGGTGAAAAACTGTTTTTT. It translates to CASSQGNSAPGEKLFF.